In this sample, the clone carrying this TCR beta chain turned up a few times. Its specificity is unknown. This entry comes from a study of T cells after yellow fever vaccination. On the study more broadly: SMART-Seq v4 Ultra Low Input prepared libraries from low-cell fractions. Study results and caveats: The secondary T-cell response peaked on day 5, not day 15, but was weaker. Post-booster reappearance was seen for most primary-vaccination clones (just over 95% CD4, around 88% CD8).

As TCR cDNA was made by 5'RACE template switching, a universal primer site and UMIs were added. Each CDR3 protein gets one entry after TCRdb re-called the 5' RACE reads with MiXCR. The data hold almost 600,000 distinct CDR3 sequences, with roughly 14% observed a single time. Per germline, CDR1 WNHNN and CDR2 SYGVQD (reference sequence). This CDR3 is built from 13 residues. Trimming removed 0 bases at V and 4 bases at J, with 5 bases between. This rearrangement joins TRBV10-1 to TRBJ2-3; D is undetermined. The specimen was PBMCs, collected on the day of the yellow fever booster vaccination. The receptor was isolated from a man aged 25 to 40 who received the YFV17D yellow fever vaccine. The chain's CDR3 is CASSESLADTQYF. CDR3 bases: TGCGCCAGCAGTGAGTCGTTAGCAGATACGCAGTATTTT.